These 10 T cell receptor beta chains were sequenced from one sample in a study of shared clonotypes between healthy human individuals. Data came from immunoSEQ multiplex PCR; TCRdb stores just in-frame clones and leaves some out. The repertoire has approximately 2,000,000 clones, about 94% of them found once; the top ten carry approximately 1.7%. As defined, naive CD8 cells were CD45RO-negative and positively selected for CCR7, with terminally differentiated effector memory CD45RA+ cells excluded. Source material: naive CD8+ T cells from PBMCs. The source of these receptors is a young man in good health. Some clones in this sample may be carry-over from other donors' samples.

The V and J genes are TRBV25-1 and TRBJ1-1; D is perhaps TRBD1 (5 bases). Germline V gives CDR1 MGHDK, CDR2 SYGVNS. The CDR3 consists of 14 residues. The V end lost 0 bases, the J end lost 1 base, and 6 bases lay between the germline ends. CDR3: CASSEYRANTEAFF. The CDR3 DNA sequence: TGTGCCAGCAGTGAATACAGGGCGAACACTGAAGCTTTCTTT.

This chain uses TRBV7-9 with TRBJ2-1; the D is unclear. This CDR3 region has 15 residues. Trimming left V 1 base short and J 9 bases short, with 16 bases between. CDR1 and CDR2 from the germline V gene are SEHNR and FQNEAQ (reference sequence). In DNA form, the CDR3 reads TGTGCCAGCAGCTTAGGATTGGGCCTTTTAATTGAGCAGTTCTTC. It is translated as CASSLGLGLLIEQFF.

This chain uses TRBV28 with TRBJ2-1; D is uncertain. This CDR3 is built from 16 residues. Deletions cut 4 bases from V and 0 bases from J, with 13 bases between. The germline CDR1 and CDR2 sequences are MDHEN and SYDVKM. The CDR3: CASSSRPKSSYNEQFF. The CDR3 DNA follows: TGTGCCAGCAGTTCCAGGCCTAAGAGCTCCTACAATGAGCAGTTCTTC.

V gene TRBV11-2 combines with J gene TRBJ2-7, with D hard to call. Germline loops: CDR1 SGHAT, CDR2 FQNNGV. Deletions cut 2 bases from V and 3 bases from J, with 8 bases between. The CDR3 length is 13 residues. The CDR3 DNA reads as TGTGCCAGCAGCTTATCACCGGTCTACGAGCAGTACTTC. Encoded protein: CASSLSPVYEQYF.

Remarks on this clone: Other DNA sequences within the sample encode an identical CDR3. The chain combines TRBV30 with TRBJ2-1; 10 nucleotides align to TRBD2. The CDR3 consists of 14 residues. V dropped 4 bases and J dropped 0; count of bases not matched to a gene: 0. Germline V gene sequence: CDR1 GTSNPN, CDR2 SVGIG (reference sequence). The CDR3 reads CAWTSGSSYNEQFF. The CDR3 region has the DNA TGTGCCTGGACTAGCGGGAGCTCCTACAATGAGCAGTTCTTC.

This clone was recorded once. J is TRBJ1-2 and V is TRBV4-2; 7 positions agree with TRBD1. CDR1 is LGHNA and CDR2 is YNFKEQ in the germline V gene. This CDR3 comprises 15 residues. V shed 4 bases and J 4 bases; nucleotides not matched to a gene: 9. The CDR3 bases are TGTGCCAGCAGCCCGGAACAGGGGTCTCTCTATGGCTACACCTTC. Translating it yields CASSPEQGSLYGYTF.

This sequence joins TRBV19 and TRBJ2-1; D possibly matches TRBD1 or TRBD2 (5 bases each). This CDR3 comprises 15 residues. V lost 5 bases, J lost 4 bases, and 15 bases lay in between. Germline CDR1 reads LNHDA; CDR2 reads SQIVND (reference sequence). CDR3 DNA sequence: TGTGCCAGTAGTCGCCGACGGGGACCGTACAATGAGCAGTTCTTC. This encodes CASSRRRGPYNEQFF.

The chain recombines TRBV7-8 with TRBJ2-1; maybe TRBD2 (5 bases). This CDR3 is 15 amino acids long. CDR1 and CDR2 (germline): SGHVS, FQNEAQ. The germline V and J ends were trimmed by 7 bases and 1 base, with 14 bases remaining between them. DNA for the CDR3: TGTGCCAGCACCCTAGTCCGGGGTTCCTACAATGAGCAGTTCTTC. Protein: CASTLVRGSYNEQFF.

This clone was counted a few times. The rearrangement uses TRBV5-6 and TRBJ1-1; no clear D gene. Trimming removed 2 bases at V and 1 base at J, with 9 bases between. The CDR3 is made up of 14 amino acids. Germline V gene sequence: CDR1 SGHDT, CDR2 YYEEEE. In DNA, the CDR3 is TGTGCCAGCAGCTTACAACATGGGAACACTGAAGCTTTCTTT. As protein: CASSLQHGNTEAFF. Combining the CDR3 with reference TRBV5-6 and TRBJ1-1 gives the whole variable domain DAGVTQSPTHLIKTRGQQVTLRCSPKSGHDTVSWYQQALGQGPQFIFQYYEEEERQRGNFPDRFSGHQFPNYSSELNVNALLLGDSALYLCASSLQHGNTEAFFGQGTRLTVV.

This clone was detected once. This chain connects TRBV7-7 to TRBJ1-1; a possible D gene is TRBD1 (5 bases). Looked up from germline, CDR1 is SSHAT and CDR2 is FNYEAQ (reference sequence). V was trimmed by 5 bases and J by 0 bases, leaving 13 bases between them. This CDR3 has 15 residues. The CDR3 DNA follows: TGTGCCAGCAGCCCGCCGGGACTGATGAACACTGAAGCTTTCTTT. It yields the protein CASSPPGLMNTEAFF. The full variable domain, its missing parts supplied by reference TRBV7-7 and TRBJ1-1, is GAGVSQSPRYKVTKRGQDVTLRCDPISSHATLYWYQQALGQGPEFLTYFNYEAQPDKSGLPSDRFSAERPEGSISTLTIQRTEQRDSAMYRCASSPPGLMNTEAFFGQGTRLTVV.